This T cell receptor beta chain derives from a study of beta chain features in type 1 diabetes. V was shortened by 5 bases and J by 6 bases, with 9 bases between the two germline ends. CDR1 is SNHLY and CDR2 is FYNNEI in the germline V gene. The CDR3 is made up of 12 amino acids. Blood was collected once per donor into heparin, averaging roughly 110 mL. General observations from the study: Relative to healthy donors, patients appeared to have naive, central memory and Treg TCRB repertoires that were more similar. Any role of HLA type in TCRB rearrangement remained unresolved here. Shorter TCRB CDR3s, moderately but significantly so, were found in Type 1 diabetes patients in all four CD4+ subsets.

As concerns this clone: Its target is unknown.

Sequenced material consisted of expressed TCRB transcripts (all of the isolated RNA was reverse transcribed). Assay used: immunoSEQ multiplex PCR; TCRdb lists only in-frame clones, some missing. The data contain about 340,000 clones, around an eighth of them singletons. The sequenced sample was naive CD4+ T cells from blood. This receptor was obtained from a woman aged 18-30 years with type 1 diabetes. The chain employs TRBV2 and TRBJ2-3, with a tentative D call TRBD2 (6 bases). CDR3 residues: CASSPSGDTQYF. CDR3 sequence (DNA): TGTGCCAGCAGTCCAAGCGGGGATACGCAGTATTTT.